This T cell receptor (beta chain) was sequenced in a study of blood T cell repertoires in COVID-19. Across the study: COVID-19 samples from acute and convalescent phases originated in the United States, Italy and Spain. T cells, B-cell-depleted T cells, or PBMCs supplied cDNA or gDNA.

Original processing notes: Amplification of reference gene primers provided the estimated nucleated cell counts. Profiling relied on immunoSEQ multiplex PCR, and the TCRdb table lists in-frame clones only, not all of them. The DNA was the basis for D and trimming; V, J and clone size are from that table. The sample contains 120,000 to 150,000 clones, 85% to 90% of which appear only once. CDR3 length equals 15 residues. Germline V gene sequence: CDR1 SEHNR, CDR2 FQNEAQ (reference sequence). The junction had 10 bases not matched to a gene; V was cut back by 4 bases and J by 6 bases. This TCR was sampled from a middle-aged man who had recovered from COVID-19. The material sequenced was peripheral blood. The rearrangement joins TRBV7-9 to TRBJ2-3, with 7 bases fitting TRBD2. The CDR3 spells CASSSSGPRGDTQYF. Written as DNA, the CDR3 is TGTGCCAGCAGCTCTAGCGGCCCACGGGGGGATACGCAGTATTTT.